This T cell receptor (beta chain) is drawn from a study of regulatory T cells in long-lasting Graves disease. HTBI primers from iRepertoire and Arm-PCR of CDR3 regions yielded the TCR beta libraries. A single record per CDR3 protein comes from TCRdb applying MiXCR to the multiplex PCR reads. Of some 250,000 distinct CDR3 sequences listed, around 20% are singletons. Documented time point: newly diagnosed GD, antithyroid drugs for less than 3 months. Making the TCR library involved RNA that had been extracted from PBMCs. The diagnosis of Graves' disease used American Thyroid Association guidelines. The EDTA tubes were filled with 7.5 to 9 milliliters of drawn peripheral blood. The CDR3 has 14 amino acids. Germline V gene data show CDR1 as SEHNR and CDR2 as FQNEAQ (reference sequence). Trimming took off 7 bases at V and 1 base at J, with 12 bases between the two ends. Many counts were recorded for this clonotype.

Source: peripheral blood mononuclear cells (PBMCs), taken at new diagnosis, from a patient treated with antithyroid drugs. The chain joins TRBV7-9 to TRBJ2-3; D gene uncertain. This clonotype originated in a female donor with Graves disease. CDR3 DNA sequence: TGTGCCAGCACCCCAGGATCCGGCACAGATACGCAGTATTTT. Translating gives CASTPGSGTDTQYF. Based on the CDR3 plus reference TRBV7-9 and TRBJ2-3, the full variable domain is DTGVSQNPRHKITKRGQNVTFRCDPISEHNRLYWYRQTLGQGPEFLTYFQNEAQLEKSRLLSDRFSAERPKGSFSTLEIQRTEQGDSAMYLCASTPGSGTDTQYFGPGTRLTVL.